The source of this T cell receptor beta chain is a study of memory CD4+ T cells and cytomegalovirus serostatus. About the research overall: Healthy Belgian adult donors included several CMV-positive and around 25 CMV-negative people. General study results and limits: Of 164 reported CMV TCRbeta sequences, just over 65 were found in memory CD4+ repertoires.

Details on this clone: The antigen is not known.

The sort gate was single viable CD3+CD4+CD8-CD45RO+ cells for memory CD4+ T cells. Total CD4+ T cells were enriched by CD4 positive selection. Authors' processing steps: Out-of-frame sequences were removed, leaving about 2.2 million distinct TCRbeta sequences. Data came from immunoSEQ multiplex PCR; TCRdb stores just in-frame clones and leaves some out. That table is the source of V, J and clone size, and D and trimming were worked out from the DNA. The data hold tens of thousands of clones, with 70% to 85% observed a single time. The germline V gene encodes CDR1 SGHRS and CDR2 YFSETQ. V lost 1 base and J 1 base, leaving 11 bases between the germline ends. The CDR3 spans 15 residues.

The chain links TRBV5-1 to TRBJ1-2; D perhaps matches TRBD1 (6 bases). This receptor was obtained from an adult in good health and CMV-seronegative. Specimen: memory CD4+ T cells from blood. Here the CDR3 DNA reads TGCGCCAGCAGCTTGAAGGGGGGGCTTAACTATGGCTACACCTTC. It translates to CASSLKGGLNYGYTF. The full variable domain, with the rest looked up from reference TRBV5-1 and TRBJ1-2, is KAGVTQTPRYLIKTRGQQVTLSCSPISGHRSVSWYQQTPGQGLQFLFEYFSETQRNKGNFPGRFSGRQFSNSRSEMNVSTLELGDSALYLCASSLKGGLNYGYTFGSGTRLTVV.